This TCR beta chain appears in the sequencing data of a study of CD8+CD57+ T cells in acquired aplastic anemia. Study-wide background: An average of roughly 3 ug of DNA was obtained from sorted CD4+ and CD8+ cells. Broader study findings: Patients and controls were found to share around 30 CD8+ CDR3 sequences.

CDR1 is SSHAT, CDR2 FNYEAQ, per germline (reference sequence). This CDR3 has 15 residues. V lost 3 bases and J lost 4; bases outside the gene matches: 2. Genomic DNA acted as the template from which TCR beta VDJ combination and CDR3 sequence profiling were carried out. TCRdb reprocessed the reads via MiXCR and lists one record per CDR3 protein. The repertoire has some 64,000 distinct CDR3 sequences, about 50% of them found once; the top ten carry about 2.5%. This clonotype has a count of ten or more. What it binds is unknown. The J gene is TRBJ2-1, the V gene TRBV7-7, with 11 bases that match TRBD1. The sequenced sample was sorted CD4+, CD8+, or CD8+CD57+ T cells (not recorded which) from PBMCs. The source of this sequence is a human donor in good health, serving as a control. CDR3 amino acids: CASSFGTGGYNEQFF. The CDR3 nucleotides are TGTGCCAGCAGCTTCGGGACAGGGGGATACAATGAGCAGTTCTTC.